Listed below are T cell receptor beta chains from one sample, sequenced in a study of blood T cell repertoires in COVID-19. Produced via immunoSEQ multiplex PCR; TCRdb's table is partial and in-frame only. The sample has approximately 69,000 clones; around four fifths are singletons. Sequenced: peripheral blood. These receptors all stem from a woman aged 60-75 years with acute or convalescent COVID-19. CDR3s include the opening cysteine and the closing phenylalanine or tryptophan. The order of the fields is clone size, V gene, D gene, J gene, CDR3 DNA, CDR3 protein. D genes are given only for firm matches. Rows may omit the clone size; those that give it use once, few, many or a size class.

abundance: -; v_gene: TRBV5-1; d_gene: -; j_gene: TRBJ2-7; CDR3nt: TGCGCCAGCAGCTTAACCCAACCCGGGAACTACGAGCAGTACTTC; CDR3aa: CASSLTQPGNYEQYF
abundance: -; v_gene: TRBV19; d_gene: -; j_gene: TRBJ1-2; CDR3nt: TGTGCCAGTAGAAGTATTCGCTCATTACAGGGAACTGGCTATGGCTACACCTTC; CDR3aa: CASRSIRSLQGTGYGYTF
abundance: -; v_gene: TRBV6-5; d_gene: -; j_gene: TRBJ1-4; CDR3nt: TGTGCCAGCAGTTACACTAGTGGGGGGGGCGATGAAAAACTGTTTTTT; CDR3aa: CASSYTSGGGDEKLFF
abundance: -; v_gene: TRBV4-1; d_gene: -; j_gene: TRBJ1-2; CDR3nt: TGCGCCAGCAGCCCACTCGTTAACTATGGCTACACCTTC; CDR3aa: CASSPLVNYGYTF
abundance: -; v_gene: TRBV7-3; d_gene: -; j_gene: TRBJ1-6; CDR3nt: TGTGCCAGCAGCTTAGGGGTTTTCGGGGGGCTGAGTTCACCCCTCCACTTT; CDR3aa: CASSLGVFGGLSSPLHF
abundance: few; v_gene: TRBV6-2/TRBV6-3; d_gene: -; j_gene: TRBJ2-2; CDR3nt: TGTGCCAGCAGTTATAAAGGGGTCACCGGGGAGCTGTTTTTT; CDR3aa: CASSYKGVTGELFF
abundance: -; v_gene: TRBV21-1; d_gene: -; j_gene: TRBJ2-3; CDR3nt: TGTGCCAGCAGCAAAGAAGGGGCAGCCAGCACAGATACGCAGTATTTT; CDR3aa: CASSKEGAASTDTQYF
abundance: once; v_gene: TRBV5-1; d_gene: -; j_gene: TRBJ2-1; CDR3nt: TGCGCCAGCAGCTTGGGCGGGCGAAGCTCCTACAATGAGCAGTTCTTC; CDR3aa: CASSLGGRSSYNEQFF
abundance: -; v_gene: TRBV19; d_gene: -; j_gene: TRBJ1-5; CDR3nt: TGTGCCAGTAGTATCCGGGACACCAATCAGCCCCAGCATTTT; CDR3aa: CASSIRDTNQPQHF
abundance: -; v_gene: TRBV19; d_gene: TRBD1; j_gene: TRBJ1-2; CDR3nt: TGTGCCAGTAGTTCGGGACAGGGGGCGCCCTATGGCTACACCTTC; CDR3aa: CASSSGQGAPYGYTF
abundance: -; v_gene: TRBV5-5; d_gene: -; j_gene: TRBJ1-1; CDR3nt: TGTGCCAGCAGCTTGACAGCTATGAACACTGAAGCTTTCTTT; CDR3aa: CASSLTAMNTEAFF
abundance: -; v_gene: TRBV5-1; d_gene: TRBD2; j_gene: TRBJ2-1; CDR3nt: TGCGCCAGCAGCACTATCCTGGCGGGGGACTACAATGAGCAGTTCTTC; CDR3aa: CASSTILAGDYNEQFF
abundance: -; v_gene: TRBV19; d_gene: TRBD1; j_gene: TRBJ2-3; CDR3nt: TGTGCCAGTAGTCCGGGACAGGGGGCATATACGCAGTATTTT; CDR3aa: CASSPGQGAYTQYF
abundance: -; v_gene: TRBV9; d_gene: TRBD2; j_gene: TRBJ2-7; CDR3nt: TGTGCCAGCAGCGTCGGGCCCAGCCGGACTAGCGGGCCAAGCTCCTACGAGCAGTACTTC; CDR3aa: CASSVGPSRTSGPSSYEQYF
abundance: -; v_gene: TRBV28; d_gene: -; j_gene: TRBJ2-5; CDR3nt: TGTGCCATCCAGGGTGGACAAGAGACCCAGTACTTC; CDR3aa: CAIQGGQETQYF
abundance: -; v_gene: TRBV7-9; d_gene: TRBD1; j_gene: TRBJ1-1; CDR3nt: TGTGCCAGCAGCTGGGACAGGAACACTGAAGCTTTCTTT; CDR3aa: CASSWDRNTEAFF
abundance: -; v_gene: TRBV7-2; d_gene: -; j_gene: TRBJ1-2; CDR3nt: TGTGCCAGCAGCTTAACAGGGTTCCTCTATGGCTACACCTTC; CDR3aa: CASSLTGFLYGYTF
abundance: -; v_gene: TRBV2; d_gene: -; j_gene: TRBJ2-7; CDR3nt: TGTGCCAGCAGTTACCAGGGATACGAGCAGTACTTC; CDR3aa: CASSYQGYEQYF
abundance: few; v_gene: TRBV5-4; d_gene: -; j_gene: TRBJ2-2; CDR3nt: TGTGCCAGCAGCTTGCCACAGAACACCGGGGAGCTGTTTTTT; CDR3aa: CASSLPQNTGELFF
abundance: -; v_gene: TRBV6-1; d_gene: -; j_gene: TRBJ1-6; CDR3nt: TGTGCCAGCAGTGAAGCCCCCCAGGGGAGTTCACCCCTCCACTTT; CDR3aa: CASSEAPQGSSPLHF
abundance: -; v_gene: TRBV19; d_gene: -; j_gene: TRBJ1-2; CDR3nt: TGTGCCAGTAGTATAGGACGGCGGCCCCTTGGCTACACCTTC; CDR3aa: CASSIGRRPLGYTF
abundance: -; v_gene: TRBV5-6; d_gene: -; j_gene: TRBJ2-4; CDR3nt: TGTGCCAGCAGCCCACCGGGACAAGGAAAAAACATTCAGTACTTC; CDR3aa: CASSPPGQGKNIQYF
abundance: few; v_gene: TRBV20-1; d_gene: -; j_gene: TRBJ1-2; CDR3nt: TGCAGTGCCGAGGCGGGGAATGGCTACACCTTC; CDR3aa: CSAEAGNGYTF
abundance: -; v_gene: TRBV5-4; d_gene: TRBD1; j_gene: TRBJ2-5; CDR3nt: TGTGCCAGCAGCAGAACGACAGGGGGTGGGGAGACCCAGTACTTC; CDR3aa: CASSRTTGGGETQYF
abundance: -; v_gene: TRBV5-4; d_gene: -; j_gene: TRBJ1-6; CDR3nt: TGTGCCAGCAGGCGAACACAGGGCCTCCCCTATTCACCCCTCCACTTT; CDR3aa: CASRRTQGLPYSPLHF
abundance: -; v_gene: TRBV6-4; d_gene: TRBD1; j_gene: TRBJ2-7; CDR3nt: TGTGCCAGCAGTGAGCTTGTGGGGACAGAGGGGGCCTACGAGCAGTACTTC; CDR3aa: CASSELVGTEGAYEQYF
abundance: -; v_gene: TRBV7-9; d_gene: -; j_gene: TRBJ1-4; CDR3nt: TGTGCCAGCAGCTTCGCCCGGGCAACTAATGAAAAACTGTTTTTT; CDR3aa: CASSFARATNEKLFF
abundance: -; v_gene: TRBV5-1; d_gene: -; j_gene: TRBJ2-1; CDR3nt: TGCGCCAGCAGCTTGGGAGGGGGGGTCTCCTACAATGAGCAGTTCTTC; CDR3aa: CASSLGGGVSYNEQFF
abundance: few; v_gene: TRBV7-6; d_gene: -; j_gene: TRBJ1-6; CDR3nt: TGTGCCAGCAGCTTAGACGCGGGGGGACAATCGAATTCACCCCTCCACTTT; CDR3aa: CASSLDAGGQSNSPLHF
abundance: -; v_gene: TRBV6-5; d_gene: -; j_gene: TRBJ1-3; CDR3nt: TGTGCCAGCAGTAGCCCACAGGGATCTGGAAACACCATATATTTT; CDR3aa: CASSSPQGSGNTIYF
abundance: -; v_gene: TRBV27; d_gene: TRBD2; j_gene: TRBJ2-7; CDR3nt: TGTGCCAGCAGTTTTGGCGGGAGGCCATCCCCCACCTACGAGCAGTACTTC; CDR3aa: CASSFGGRPSPTYEQYF
abundance: -; v_gene: TRBV7-9; d_gene: TRBD2; j_gene: TRBJ2-5; CDR3nt: TGTGCCAGCAGCTTATTCCGGGGTAGCGGGGCTTTGGGAGAGACCCAGTACTTC; CDR3aa: CASSLFRGSGALGETQYF
abundance: few; v_gene: TRBV5-6; d_gene: -; j_gene: TRBJ1-4; CDR3nt: TGTGCCAGCAGCTTGGGACCCGGGACAACCTTTGAAAAACTGTTTTTT; CDR3aa: CASSLGPGTTFEKLFF
abundance: -; v_gene: TRBV30; d_gene: -; j_gene: TRBJ1-1; CDR3nt: TGTGCCTGGAGTTTCGACCTAGGGAACACTGAAGCTTTCTTT; CDR3aa: CAWSFDLGNTEAFF
abundance: -; v_gene: TRBV18; d_gene: -; j_gene: TRBJ2-1; CDR3nt: TGTGCCAGCTCACCACGGGGGCGGGAGACCTACAATGAGCAGTTCTTC; CDR3aa: CASSPRGRETYNEQFF
abundance: once; v_gene: TRBV19; d_gene: -; j_gene: TRBJ1-5; CDR3nt: TGTGCCAGTAGCAAACCCCTAGTCCGGCAGCCCCAGCATTTT; CDR3aa: CASSKPLVRQPQHF
abundance: -; v_gene: TRBV5-1; d_gene: TRBD1; j_gene: TRBJ1-5; CDR3nt: TGCGCCAGCAGCCAGGGGACAGGGGTCAATCAGCCCCAGCATTTT; CDR3aa: CASSQGTGVNQPQHF
abundance: -; v_gene: TRBV5-1; d_gene: -; j_gene: TRBJ1-2; CDR3nt: TGCGCCAGCAAGGTAATGCCTACAGGGTCATCCCTTAACTATGGCTACACCTTC; CDR3aa: CASKVMPTGSSLNYGYTF
abundance: -; v_gene: TRBV7-9; d_gene: TRBD1; j_gene: TRBJ2-6; CDR3nt: TGTGCCAGCAGCTTTTACAGGGGCTCTGGGGCCAACGTCCTGACTTTC; CDR3aa: CASSFYRGSGANVLTF
abundance: -; v_gene: TRBV11-3; d_gene: -; j_gene: TRBJ2-1; CDR3nt: TGTGCCAGCAGCTCCTTTAATGAGCAGTTCTTC; CDR3aa: CASSSFNEQFF
abundance: -; v_gene: TRBV4-2; d_gene: -; j_gene: TRBJ1-2; CDR3nt: TGTGCCAGCAGACTATCACAACAGGAGTTGGCTAGTGGCTACACCTTC; CDR3aa: CASRLSQQELASGYTF
abundance: -; v_gene: TRBV19; d_gene: TRBD2; j_gene: TRBJ2-2; CDR3nt: TGTGCAGGAGGCACGGCTAGCGGGAGACGGGCTGACACCGGGGAGCTGTTTTTT; CDR3aa: CAGGTASGRRADTGELFF
abundance: -; v_gene: TRBV5-4; d_gene: -; j_gene: TRBJ2-7; CDR3nt: TGTGCCAGCAGCCTGGCAGGCGGGTTAGACAACTACGAGCAGTACTTC; CDR3aa: CASSLAGGLDNYEQYF
abundance: once; v_gene: TRBV19; d_gene: TRBD2; j_gene: TRBJ2-7; CDR3nt: TGTGCCAGTATGCTAGCGGGGACCTACGAGCAGTACTTC; CDR3aa: CASMLAGTYEQYF
abundance: -; v_gene: TRBV6-6; d_gene: -; j_gene: TRBJ2-3; CDR3nt: TGTGCCAGCAGCCTCGGGGGCACAGATACGCAGTATTTT; CDR3aa: CASSLGGTDTQYF
abundance: -; v_gene: TRBV5-5; d_gene: TRBD2; j_gene: TRBJ2-5; CDR3nt: TGTGCCAGCAGCTCTGGGGGAGCGGGGGGCGAGACCCAGTACTTC; CDR3aa: CASSSGGAGGETQYF
abundance: -; v_gene: TRBV5-5; d_gene: -; j_gene: TRBJ1-2; CDR3nt: TGTGCCAGCAGCAAAGGACAGCAAGCTAACTATGGCTACACCTTC; CDR3aa: CASSKGQQANYGYTF
abundance: -; v_gene: TRBV28; d_gene: -; j_gene: TRBJ1-3; CDR3nt: TGTGCCAGCAGTACCAACACGATCTCTGGAAACACCATATATTTT; CDR3aa: CASSTNTISGNTIYF
abundance: -; v_gene: TRBV30; d_gene: TRBD2; j_gene: TRBJ2-3; CDR3nt: TGTGCCTGGAGTGTAATGCGGGGGACCCTCCACAACACAGATACGCAGTATTTT; CDR3aa: CAWSVMRGTLHNTDTQYF
abundance: -; v_gene: TRBV6-5; d_gene: TRBD1; j_gene: TRBJ1-1; CDR3nt: TGTGCCAGCAGCGAGCGGACAGGACAGAACACTGAAGCTTTCTTT; CDR3aa: CASSERTGQNTEAFF
abundance: -; v_gene: TRBV5-1; d_gene: TRBD2; j_gene: TRBJ2-1; CDR3nt: TGCGCCAGCAGCTTGGCTGGGACTAGCGGGGAGCAGTTCTTC; CDR3aa: CASSLAGTSGEQFF
abundance: once; v_gene: TRBV3-1/TRBV3-2; d_gene: TRBD1; j_gene: TRBJ1-4; CDR3nt: TGTGCCAGCAGCCTCAGACAGGGAAATGAAAAACTGTTTTTT; CDR3aa: CASSLRQGNEKLFF
abundance: -; v_gene: TRBV7-6; d_gene: TRBD1; j_gene: TRBJ2-1; CDR3nt: TGTGCCAGCAGCTCTCTACTTACCACAGGGGGCAGCTCCTACAATGAGCAGTTCTTC; CDR3aa: CASSSLLTTGGSSYNEQFF